This T cell receptor beta chain was retrieved from a study of T cells after yellow fever vaccination (dated by TCRdb to between 2018 and 2020). Looking at the study overall: The SMART-Seq v4 Ultra Low Input RNA kit was used to prepare libraries from fractions with low cell numbers. Bulk TCR alpha and beta repertoires were sequenced longitudinally to track T-cell clones before and after primary and booster YFV17D yellow fever vaccination. Two healthy male donors made up the cohort, one aged 18 to 30 years and the other aged 30 to 40 years. Blood samples were taken at several timepoints before and after primary and secondary immunization, and bulk PBMC replicates and cell subsets were isolated. The study at large found these results: A small fraction of clonotypes showed up in both the CD4 and CD8 compartments, probably as a result of convergent recombination. Compared with the primary T-cell response, the secondary T-cell response was weaker but faster, peaking on day 5 rather than day 15. Because abundant contaminating clonotypes from the bulk population could be contained in FACS-sorted repertoires, computational filtering was required. After the booster, most of the clones that had expanded following primary vaccination were detected again (approximately 96% of CD4 and roughly nine tenths of CD8), which suggests that memory was broadly maintained. Because the study included only a couple of donors, the extent to which the findings can be generalized is limited.

V loses 6 bases of germline sequence and J loses 6 bases, and the interval between the two ends is 24 bases. The CDR3 holds 17 amino acids from the cysteine to the phenylalanine. Only CDR3 DNA is held: 51 bases, read in frame from base 1. From the germline V gene (reference sequence), CDR1 is SGHKS and CDR2 is YYEKEE. TCR cDNA was synthesized by 5'RACE template switching, which introduced a universal primer site and unique molecular identifiers. cDNA synthesis was primed from both the TCR alpha and TCR beta constant segments. Library amplification used two PCR steps, and the second PCR step added sample barcodes and sequencing adapters. Sequencing of libraries was done on Illumina HiSeq 2500 (2x100 bp) or NovaSeq (2x150 bp). The study's processing was this. MIGEC was used to demultiplex reads and collapse the reads into UMI consensus sequences, and MiXCR was used for V(D)J alignment. Vaccine-responding clonotypes were identified with edgeR using replicate PBMC samples, with FDR below 0.01 and a log2 fold change above 5 up to day 15 being required. Each bulk clonotype received a CD4 or CD8 identity based on whether the sequenced CD4 or CD8 repertoire contained that clonotype at higher abundance. TCRdb handled the public reads itself, with Q25 trimming in fastp and clone calling in MiXCR, and kept productive beta chains. Under each unique CDR3 protein, matching rows form one entry showing the most common genes and DNA. These V and J calls originate from TCRdb's pipeline instead of the authors' own analysis. In this sample the table shows 250,000 to 350,000 distinct CDR3 sequences, around 6.8% of which occur a single time. The ten largest make up 18% of the sample.

This clonotype was counted a few times. Its antigen is unknown. No base quality information exists; no much larger clone differs at one position. What this sample's treatment or condition label stands for: live attenuated yellow fever vaccine strain. At every blood-draw timepoint, two biological replicates of bulk PBMCs were collected. A standard Ficoll-Paque protocol was used to isolate PBMCs from peripheral blood. TriZol was used to extract RNA from bulk PBMCs, from CD4 and CD8 fractions, and from dextramer-positive and dextramer-negative fractions. Sequences were derived from PBMCs, sampled about 49 days after the first yellow fever vaccination. The chain employs TRBV5-5 and TRBJ2-2; D gene: possibly TRBD1, on 5 matching bases. The source is a man between 18 and 35 years old who received the YFV17D yellow fever vaccine. The CDR3 sequence is CASIDPRFHQGAGELFF. The DNA is TGTGCCAGCATCGACCCGCGGTTCCACCAGGGCGCCGGGGAGCTGTTTTTT.